Given below is one T cell receptor beta chain in context. Its target is unknown. A much larger clone lies one base from this, so it may be a read error. Amplified TCR beta CDR3 regions derived from RNA transcripts. An initial round of RT-PCR targeting the TCR CDR3 relied on the HTBI primer set. A single record per CDR3 protein comes from TCRdb applying MiXCR to the multiplex PCR reads. The sample consists of 450,000 to 650,000 distinct CDR3 sequences, about 15% of them appearing once. These data come from a study of T cells in Graves' hyperthyroidism and ophthalmopathy. Ophthalmopathy cases met thresholds of Clinical Activity Score at least 3, NOSPECS grade at least 4 and duration under 3 months. The authors obtained PBMCs from roughly 10 ml of fresh peripheral blood. Overall study findings and caveats: Blood also showed most of the thyroid clonotypes that were expanded above 0.001.

Germline CDR1 is MNHNS and CDR2 is SASEGT. This CDR3 region has 15 residues. V was clipped by 3 bases and J by 4 bases, with 14 bases between them. The chain links TRBV6-1 to TRBJ2-3; D is possibly TRBD2 (5 bases). Sequencing input: blood. This TCR derives from a young woman with Graves' ophthalmopathy. The chain's CDR3 is CASSESGREADTQYF. CDR3 sequence (DNA): TGTGCCAGCAGTGAGTCGGGTCGGGAAGCAGATACGCAGTATTTT.